One and the same sample provided the 23 T cell receptor beta chains below, sequenced in a study of T-cell memory formation after mild COVID-19 (dated by TCRdb to the early 2020s). Preparation of the library involved 5' RACE. The instrument was an Illumina NovaSeq 6000. TCRdb redid the processing of the public reads, applying fastp at Q25 and MiXCR, and retained in-frame beta chains. Every distinct CDR3 protein forms one entry, paired with its most common genes and DNA. For this sample there are tens of thousands of distinct CDR3 sequences; 12% appear just once. The ten largest clones take up about 25% of the sample. Sequences were obtained from PBMCs or a T cell subset sorted from them (not recorded which). Source of these receptors: a man aged 18 to 29 who had mild COVID-19 (a few samples of this study predate the infection). The sample titles of this study are shuffled in the database, so cell type and time point are left out; the donor was told from shared clones.

A few counts support this clonotype. This chain connects TRBV12-3 or TRBV12-4 to TRBJ1-1; no definite D call. V shed 6 bases and J shed 7 bases, with 6 bases lying between them. This CDR3 is 10 amino acids long. CDR3 in amino acids: CASSENEAFF. CDR3 nucleotides: TGTGCCAGCAGCGAAAATGAAGCTTTCTTT.

V gene TRBV4-1 combines with J gene TRBJ2-1, with 7 bases fitting TRBD2. The V segment lost 4 bases and the J segment 4 bases; nucleotides outside the gene matches: 7. The CDR3 consists of 15 residues. The germline V gene encodes CDR1 MGHRA and CDR2 YSYEKL. Here the CDR3 DNA reads TGCGCCAGCAGCCCCACTAGCGAGGGGTACAATGAGCAGTTCTTC. Protein product: CASSPTSEGYNEQFF.

Judged by abundance, this clonotype is hyperexpanded. The chain couples TRBV7-9 to TRBJ2-7; 8 nucleotides align to TRBD2. This CDR3 has 14 residues. Trimming removed 5 bases from V and 6 bases from J; junction bases left unmatched: 9. Per the germline V gene, CDR1 is SEHNR and CDR2 is FQNEAQ (reference sequence). CDR3 in amino acids: CASSAPAGVGEQYF. CDR3 bases: TGTGCCAGCAGCGCCCCAGCGGGGGTCGGCGAGCAGTACTTC.

The chain couples TRBV12-3 or TRBV12-4 to TRBJ2-3, with a possible D match to TRBD2 (6 bases). Deletions cut 7 bases from V and 8 bases from J, with 19 bases between. The CDR3 loop spans 14 amino acids. The CDR3 loop reads CASISGTPPGTQYF. The CDR3 nucleotides are TGTGCCAGCATCTCCGGGACTCCGCCCGGTACGCAGTATTTT.

The gene calls are TRBV7-9 and TRBJ2-7; maybe TRBD2 (6 bases). V lost 2 bases and J lost 1, with 9 bases in between. Germline CDR1 and CDR2: SEHNR and FQNEAQ (reference sequence). The CDR3 extends over 14 amino acids. The chain's CDR3 is CASSLSRGSYEQYF. For the CDR3, the DNA is TGTGCCAGCAGCTTATCCCGGGGGTCCTACGAGCAGTACTTC.

V is TRBV10-3 and J is TRBJ1-1; TRBD1 matches 7 bases. The germline CDR1 and CDR2 sequences are ENHRY and SYGVKD. This CDR3 region has 13 residues. The V and J ends lost 10 bases and 1 base, in that order; junction bases with no gene match: 6. CDR3 in amino acids: CATEGAQNTEAFF. As DNA, the CDR3 is TGTGCCACCGAGGGGGCTCAGAACACTGAAGCTTTCTTT.

This clonotype was counted ten times or more. The rearrangement joins TRBV5-1 to TRBJ2-1; 12 bases map to TRBD2. CDR3 length equals 15 residues. The V gene end was trimmed by 3 bases and the J gene end by 7 bases; junction bases not matched to a gene: 5. Germline assignment: CDR1 SGHRS and CDR2 YFSETQ. CDR3 loop: CASSSLAGGQNEQFF. Written as DNA, the CDR3 is TGCGCCAGCAGCTCCCTAGCGGGGGGGCAGAATGAGCAGTTCTTC.

This clonotype was recorded many times. The CDR3 bases are TGTGCCAGCAGCTGGGGGGCCCCCTACGAGCAGTACTTC. This translates into CASSWGAPYEQYF. V is TRBV11-2 and J is TRBJ2-7, with D possibly called TRBD1 or TRBD2 (6 bases each). Germline lookup yields CDR1 SGHAT and CDR2 FQNNGV. The CDR3 loop spans 13 amino acids. Trimming took off 4 bases at V and 2 bases at J, with 9 bases between the two ends.

This clonotype has more than one count but fewer than ten. The V gene is TRBV20-1, the J gene TRBJ1-5; 7 bases map to TRBD1. Germline CDR1 and CDR2: DFQATT and SNEGSKA (reference sequence). The CDR3 runs to 16 residues. The V segment lost 0 bases and the J segment 5 bases; nucleotides outside the gene matches: 10. This CDR3 reads CSARDGLAGGYQPQHF. CDR3 nucleotides: TGCAGTGCTAGAGATGGGTTGGCAGGGGGATATCAGCCCCAGCATTTT.

In this sample, this clonotype turned up many times. The chain joins TRBV3-1 to TRBJ2-7, with a tentative D call TRBD2 (6 bases). CDR1 LGHDT and CDR2 YNNKEL come from the germline V gene (reference sequence). The CDR3 runs to 12 residues. V lost 4 bases and J 8 bases, leaving 12 bases between the germline ends. CDR3 DNA sequence: TGTGCCAGCAGCCCGGAGGCGGGGAAGCAGTACTTC. Amino acid sequence: CASSPEAGKQYF.

The chain couples TRBV14 to TRBJ2-7; the match to TRBD1 covers 7 bases. The junction had 4 bases not matched to a gene; V was cut back by 4 bases and J by 1 base. CDR3 size: 14 residues. The germline CDR1 and CDR2 sequences are SGHDN and FVKESK. The CDR3 here is CASSRNRGSYEQYV. The CDR3 nucleotides are TGTGCCAGCAGCCGGAACAGGGGTTCCTACGAGCAGTACGTC.

The genes are TRBV6-1 and TRBJ2-2; D gene unclear. Germline-derived CDR1 and CDR2 are MNHNS and SASEGT. The CDR3 spans 14 residues. Trimming removed 3 bases from V and 0 bases from J, with 5 bases in between. The CDR3 DNA is TGTGCCAGCAGTGAGGTTCCGAACACCGGGGAGCTGTTTTTT. Translating it yields CASSEVPNTGELFF.

This clonotype was counted between two and nine times. The CDR3 nucleotides read TGTGCCGCCATGGGAGGACGCCATGGCTACACCTTC. This translates into CAAMGGRHGYTF. The V and J genes are TRBV3-1 and TRBJ1-2; D is ambiguous. CDR1 is LGHDT, CDR2 YNNKEL, per germline (reference sequence). The V gene lost 11 bases and the J gene lost 6 bases, with 16 bases spanning the gap. The CDR3 runs to 12 residues.

This clonotype was seen a handful of times. The chain employs TRBV10-2 and TRBJ1-4; the match to TRBD1 covers 9 bases. The CDR3 consists of 18 residues. Germline V gene data show CDR1 as WSHSY and CDR2 as SAAADI. With V trimmed by 5 bases and J by 5 bases, 15 bases remained unmatched. This CDR3 is CASSSGTGLSGMNEKLFF. The CDR3 DNA reads as TGCGCCAGCAGTTCCGGGACAGGGTTGTCGGGGATGAATGAAAAACTGTTTTTT.

The chain carries TRBV6-2 or TRBV6-3 and TRBJ1-1; 8 bases agree with TRBD1. In germline, CDR1 is MNHEY, CDR2 SVGEGT. This CDR3 contains 16 residues. V lost 2 bases and J lost 4; bases outside the gene matches: 9. The CDR3 DNA reads TGTGCCAGCAGTTACGACCTGACAGGGGAGGCCACTGAAGCTTTCTTT. Its translation is CASSYDLTGEATEAFF.

The chain employs TRBV5-1 and TRBJ1-1; TRBD1 matches 12 bases. Germline trimming cut 0 bases from V and 9 bases from J; bases unmatched to any gene: 0. This CDR3 region has 13 residues. The germline V gene has CDR1 SGHRS and CDR2 YFSETQ. The DNA for the CDR3 is TGCGCCAGCAGCTTGGGGGACAGGGGGCAAGCTTTCTTT. It yields the protein CASSLGDRGQAFF.

This clonotype showed up just a few times. This chain links TRBV7-2 with TRBJ1-1, with D possibly TRBD1 on 5 matching bases. Trimming removed 2 bases at V and 1 base at J, with 14 bases between. This CDR3 comprises 16 residues. The germline V gene has CDR1 SGHTA and CDR2 FQGNSA. CDR3 amino acids: CASSLLGLLRNTEAFF. CDR3 nucleotide sequence: TGTGCCAGCAGCTTACTGGGACTCCTGAGGAACACTGAAGCTTTCTTT.

In this sample, this clonotype turned up a few times. The chain is built from TRBV25-1 and TRBJ2-3; TRBD1 matches 11 bases. The germline gives CDR1 MGHDK, CDR2 SYGVNS. The CDR3 totals 16 residues. J was trimmed by 6 bases and V by 5 bases; bases with no gene match: 10. Here the CDR3 DNA reads TGTGCCAGCAGTCCCGGACAGGGGGCGAAAAGGGATACGCAGTATTTT. Its protein is CASSPGQGAKRDTQYF.

The chain recombines TRBV5-6 with TRBJ2-4; D is uncertain. Deletions cut 4 bases from V and 1 base from J, with 9 bases between. Germline V gene data show CDR1 as SGHDT and CDR2 as YYEEEE. This CDR3 region has 14 residues. CDR3 sequence: CASSTAGAKNIQYF. The CDR3 nucleotides are TGTGCCAGCAGCACGGCCGGGGCCAAAAACATTCAGTACTTC.

The chain uses TRBV11-2 and TRBJ2-7; tentatively, D is TRBD1 (5 bases). Germline V CDR1 and CDR2: SGHAT, FQNNGV. The CDR3 extends over 16 amino acids. The V end lost 0 bases, the J end lost 6 bases, and 18 bases lay between the germline ends. CDR3 sequence reads: CASSLDPRGANSEQYF. As DNA, the CDR3 is TGTGCCAGCAGCTTAGATCCGCGTGGGGCTAATAGCGAGCAGTACTTC.

Many counts were recorded for this clonotype. The chain recombines TRBV6-5 with TRBJ2-2, with a weak D call TRBD2 (5 bases). V lost 8 bases to trimming and J lost 7 bases, with 8 bases between them. Per the germline V gene, CDR1 is MNHEY and CDR2 is SVGAGI. The CDR3 contains 11 residues. The CDR3 coding sequence is TGTGCCAGCCGTGCGGGCGGGGAGCTGTTTTTT. Protein product: CASRAGGELFF.

The chain combines TRBV7-3 with TRBJ1-1; D is perhaps TRBD1 (5 bases). With 5 bases removed from V and 6 bases from J, the gap between germline ends came to 16 bases. The length of the CDR3 is 14 residues. CDR1 is SGHTA and CDR2 is FQGTGA in the germline V gene. The CDR3 DNA is TGTGCCAGCAGCGCCCTGAGGGGTTCGGCTGAAGCTTTCTTT. This encodes CASSALRGSAEAFF. Looking up the rest from reference TRBV7-3 and TRBJ1-1 gives the full variable domain: GAGVSQTPSNKVTEKGKYVELRCDPISGHTALYWYRQSLGQGPEFLIYFQGTGAADDSGLPNDRFFAVRPEGSVSTLKIQRTERGDSAVYLCASSALRGSAEAFFGQGTRLTVV.

This clonotype was picked up many times. J is TRBJ2-3 and V is TRBV24-1; D ambiguous. V was shortened by 4 bases and J by 6 bases, with 4 bases between the two germline ends. This CDR3 region has 11 residues. Germline V gene lookup returns CDR1 KGHDR and CDR2 SFDVKD. The CDR3 nucleotides read TGTGCCACCAGTGAACGGGATACGCAGTATTTT. Protein product: CATSERDTQYF.